This T cell receptor beta chain is drawn from a study of read filtering for tumor transcriptome and immune sequencing. Study context: The cohort had about 16 men and over twelve women aged about 47 to 80, mean roughly 70 years. General observations from the study: Sorted CD138-negative bone marrow cells were not purified T cells. In IR-seq, single-read clonotypes were approximately 79% of clonotypes but around 4% of reads.

The CDR3 consists of 15 residues. V shed 2 bases and J shed 0 bases, with 8 bases lying between them. Germline V gene lookup returns CDR1 SNHLY and CDR2 FYNNEI. There are many counts of this clonotype. What it recognizes is unknown. This library used roughly 400 ng RNA and molecular barcoded adaptors spanning alpha/delta and beta/gamma chains. TCRdb analysed the reads with MiXCR anew, one entry per CDR3 protein. The profile shows more than 55,000 distinct CDR3 sequences, 20% to 25% of them singletons. The gene calls are TRBV2 and TRBJ1-3; D gene ambiguous. The TCR comes from a donor aged 40 or older with multiple myeloma. Sequenced material: a population of CD138-negative cells sorted from bone marrow. The CDR3 bases are TGTGCCAGCAGTGAATCGGCACACTCTGGAAACACCATATATTTT. Protein product: CASSESAHSGNTIYF.